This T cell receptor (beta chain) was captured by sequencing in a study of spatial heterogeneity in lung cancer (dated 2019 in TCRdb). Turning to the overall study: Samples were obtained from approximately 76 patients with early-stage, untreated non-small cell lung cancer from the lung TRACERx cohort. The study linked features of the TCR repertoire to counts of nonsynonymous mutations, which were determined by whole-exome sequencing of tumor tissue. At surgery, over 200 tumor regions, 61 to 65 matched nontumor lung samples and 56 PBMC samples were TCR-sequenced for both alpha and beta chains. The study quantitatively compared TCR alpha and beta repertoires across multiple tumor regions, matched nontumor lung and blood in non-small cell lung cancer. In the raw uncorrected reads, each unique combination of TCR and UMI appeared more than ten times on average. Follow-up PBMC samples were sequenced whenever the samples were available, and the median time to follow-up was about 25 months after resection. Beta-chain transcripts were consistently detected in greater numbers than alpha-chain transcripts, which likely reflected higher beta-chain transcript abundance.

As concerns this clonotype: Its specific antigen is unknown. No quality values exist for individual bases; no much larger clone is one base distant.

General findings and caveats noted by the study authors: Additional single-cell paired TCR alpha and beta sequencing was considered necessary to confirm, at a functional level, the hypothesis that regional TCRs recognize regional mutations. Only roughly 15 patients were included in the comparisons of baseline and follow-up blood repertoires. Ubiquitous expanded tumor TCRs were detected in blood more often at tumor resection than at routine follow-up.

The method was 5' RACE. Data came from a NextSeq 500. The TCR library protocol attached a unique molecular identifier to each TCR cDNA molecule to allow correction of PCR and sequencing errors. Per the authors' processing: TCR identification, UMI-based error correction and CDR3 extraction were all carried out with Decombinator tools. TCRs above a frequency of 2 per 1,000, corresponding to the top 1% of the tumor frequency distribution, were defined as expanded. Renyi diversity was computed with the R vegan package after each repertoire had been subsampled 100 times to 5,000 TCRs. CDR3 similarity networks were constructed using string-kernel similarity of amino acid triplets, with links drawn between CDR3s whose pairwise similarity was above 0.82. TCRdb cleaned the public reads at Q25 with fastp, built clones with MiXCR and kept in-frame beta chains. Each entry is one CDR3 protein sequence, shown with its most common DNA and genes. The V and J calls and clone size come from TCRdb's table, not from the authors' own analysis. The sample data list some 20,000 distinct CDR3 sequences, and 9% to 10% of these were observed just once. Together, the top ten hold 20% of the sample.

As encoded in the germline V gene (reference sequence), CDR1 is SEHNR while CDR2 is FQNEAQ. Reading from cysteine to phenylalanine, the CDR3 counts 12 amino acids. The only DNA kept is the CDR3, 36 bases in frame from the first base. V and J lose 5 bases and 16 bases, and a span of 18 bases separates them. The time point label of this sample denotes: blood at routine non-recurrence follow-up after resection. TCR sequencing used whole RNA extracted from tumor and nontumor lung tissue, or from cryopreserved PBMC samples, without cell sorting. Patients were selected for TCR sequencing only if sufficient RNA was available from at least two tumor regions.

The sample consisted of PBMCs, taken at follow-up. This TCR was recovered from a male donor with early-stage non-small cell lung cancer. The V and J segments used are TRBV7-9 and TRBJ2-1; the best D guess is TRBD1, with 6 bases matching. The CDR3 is CASSLKQGRTFF. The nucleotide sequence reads TGTGCCAGCAGCCTCAAACAGGGTCGGACCTTCTTC.